Listed below are T cell receptor beta chains from one sample, sequenced in a study of T-cell reconstitution after alpha-beta-depleted transplantation in children. TCRdb passed the PCR reads through MiXCR, listing each CDR3 protein once. The table lists about 400,000 distinct CDR3 sequences, roughly 20% of them singletons, with 3.5% to 4% in the top ten. The sample consisted of PBMCs from the stem cell graft donor, taken from the stem cell graft. Source of these receptors: a human donor who donated a stem cell graft to a child with acute myeloid leukemia. Each CDR3 is given with its conserved first and last residue. Fields, in order: J gene, clone size, V gene, CDR3 length, D gene, CDR3 DNA, CDR3 protein. A D gene is named only where the DNA matches it firmly. Not all rows give a size; the values are once, few, many and, for expanded clones, a class.

j_call: TRBJ1-5
clone_size: .
v_call: TRBV19
cdr3_length: 15
d_call: TRBD1
cdr3_nt: TGTGCCAGTAGTATTAGACAGGGGGGCAATCAGCCCCAGCATTTT
cdr3_aa: CASSIRQGGNQPQHF

j_call: TRBJ2-2
clone_size: .
v_call: TRBV12-3/TRBV12-4
cdr3_length: 13
d_call: .
cdr3_nt: TGTGCCAGCAGCCCCGATTACACCGGGGAGCTGTTTTTT
cdr3_aa: CASSPDYTGELFF

j_call: TRBJ2-5
clone_size: many
v_call: TRBV12-3/TRBV12-4
cdr3_length: 12
d_call: .
cdr3_nt: TGTGCCAGCAGTTTAAAGCAAGAGACCCAGTACTTC
cdr3_aa: CASSLKQETQYF

j_call: TRBJ2-1
clone_size: .
v_call: TRBV20-1
cdr3_length: 16
d_call: TRBD1
cdr3_nt: TGCAGTGCTAGATTCACAGGGGGCGGTCTGGGAAATGAGCAGTTCTTC
cdr3_aa: CSARFTGGGLGNEQFF

j_call: TRBJ2-7
clone_size: .
v_call: TRBV7-2
cdr3_length: 15
d_call: .
cdr3_nt: TGTGCCAGCAGCTTAGCTATTTGGGGGTCCTACGAGCAGTACTTC
cdr3_aa: CASSLAIWGSYEQYF

j_call: TRBJ2-3
clone_size: .
v_call: TRBV18
cdr3_length: 16
d_call: .
cdr3_nt: TGTGCCAGCTCACCACAAACGGGAAGAAGCACAGATACGCAGTATTTT
cdr3_aa: CASSPQTGRSTDTQYF

j_call: TRBJ2-4
clone_size: .
v_call: TRBV13
cdr3_length: 14
d_call: TRBD1
cdr3_nt: TGTGCCAGCAGCATGGGACAGGGAGGAAACATTCAGTACTTC
cdr3_aa: CASSMGQGGNIQYF

j_call: TRBJ2-1
clone_size: few
v_call: TRBV28
cdr3_length: 16
d_call: TRBD2
cdr3_nt: TGTGCCAGCAGTTTATGGTTGGTTAGCGGGAAGGATCAGCAGTTCTTC
cdr3_aa: CASSLWLVSGKDQQFF

j_call: TRBJ1-1
clone_size: .
v_call: TRBV29-1
cdr3_length: 13
d_call: .
cdr3_nt: TGCAGCGTTACGAAGAGCCCCAACACTGAAGCTTTCTTT
cdr3_aa: CSVTKSPNTEAFF

j_call: TRBJ1-1
clone_size: few
v_call: TRBV27
cdr3_length: 14
d_call: .
cdr3_nt: TGTGCCAGCCGCCCCATACCGGGGGGCACTGAAGCTTTCTTT
cdr3_aa: CASRPIPGGTEAFF

j_call: TRBJ2-7
clone_size: few
v_call: TRBV9
cdr3_length: 15
d_call: .
cdr3_nt: TGTGCCAGCAGCGTAGGCAGGGAGAGCTCCTACGAGCAGTACTTC
cdr3_aa: CASSVGRESSYEQYF

j_call: TRBJ2-3
clone_size: few
v_call: TRBV28
cdr3_length: 16
d_call: TRBD1
cdr3_nt: TGTGCCAGCAAGCTGACGACAGGGGGTGTGACAGATACGCAGTATTTT
cdr3_aa: CASKLTTGGVTDTQYF

j_call: TRBJ2-7
clone_size: few
v_call: TRBV28
cdr3_length: 9
d_call: .
cdr3_nt: TGTGCCAGCGGGATGGAGCAGTACTTC
cdr3_aa: CASGMEQYF

j_call: TRBJ2-1
clone_size: few
v_call: TRBV7-7
cdr3_length: 13
d_call: .
cdr3_nt: TGTGCCAGCAGCTTAGGACAGGACTATGAGCAGTTCTTC
cdr3_aa: CASSLGQDYEQFF

j_call: TRBJ2-5
clone_size: few
v_call: TRBV9
cdr3_length: 15
d_call: .
cdr3_nt: TGTGCCAGCAGCAGGACAGGGAGGGACTTAGAGACCCAGTACTTC
cdr3_aa: CASSRTGRDLETQYF

j_call: TRBJ2-3
clone_size: few
v_call: TRBV24-1
cdr3_length: 13
d_call: .
cdr3_nt: TGTGCCACGCCCTTCTTCAAACGAGATACGCAGTATTTT
cdr3_aa: CATPFFKRDTQYF